Shown below are 7 T cell receptor beta chains from a single sample sequenced in a study of vaccination effects on CD4 cells after COVID-19. Profiling relied on immunoSEQ multiplex PCR, and the TCRdb table lists in-frame clones only, not all of them. This table has approximately 31,000 clones, 70% appearing once. An approximately 10-day culture period preceded the isolation of CD4+ T cells. Their cognate antigens are unknown. The sequencing used CD4+ T cells from PBMCs cultured without peptide, collected before COVID-19 vaccination. The receptors originated from a human donor who received a COVID-19 vaccine.

The V call is TRBV9, the J call TRBJ1-5, with 7 bases identical to TRBD1. J was trimmed by 5 bases and V by 3 bases; bases with no gene match: 8. The V gene's germline CDR1 is SGDLS and CDR2 YYNGEE. This CDR3 comprises 15 residues. The CDR3 DNA sequence: TGTGCCAGCAGCGCGCTTCCGGGACAGTATCAGCCCCAGCATTTT. Translating it yields CASSALPGQYQPQHF.

The chain has TRBV5-1 and TRBJ2-3; 11 bases align to TRBD2. CDR3 size: 14 residues. The germline V gene has CDR1 SGHRS and CDR2 YFSETQ. V was clipped by 7 bases and J by 1 base; unmatched bases: 2. The DNA of the CDR3 is TGCGCCAGCGGGACTAGCGGAGGCACAGATACGCAGTATTTT. Its protein is CASGTSGGTDTQYF.

This clone was seen only a few times. CDR3 nucleotides: TGTGCCAGTAGTGCCCAGGGGGAGAGGCATTCACCCCTCCACTTT. The encoded protein is CASSAQGERHSPLHF. The chain combines TRBV19 with TRBJ1-6; TRBD1 agrees at 7 bases. Trimming cost V 5 bases and J 8 bases; bases outside gene matches: 9. The CDR3 totals 15 residues. Germline CDR1 LNHDA, CDR2 SQIVND (reference sequence). The full variable domain, in which reference TRBV19 and TRBJ1-6 provide the parts outside the CDR3, is DGGITQSPKYLFRKEGQNVTLSCEQNLNHDAMYWYRQDPGQGLRLIYYSQIVNDFQKGDIAEGYSVSREKKESFPLTVTSAQKNPTAFYLCASSAQGERHSPLHFGNGTRLTVT.

This clone occurred once. This sequence joins TRBV3-1 (or the pseudogene TRBV3-2) and TRBJ2-1; no clear D gene. Germline V gene lookup returns CDR1 LGHDT and CDR2 YNNKEL (reference sequence). Trimming removed 1 base from V and 7 bases from J, with 8 bases in between. The CDR3 is made up of 13 amino acids. Written as DNA, the CDR3 is TGTGCCAGCAGCCAAGTTTCTAGGAATGAGCAGTTCTTC. Protein sequence: CASSQVSRNEQFF.

The chain couples TRBV6-6 to TRBJ2-2; 7 nucleotides line up with TRBD2. The CDR3 extends over 15 amino acids. V was clipped by 7 bases and J by 3 bases; unmatched bases: 8. Germline assignment: CDR1 MNHNY and CDR2 SVGAGI (reference sequence). CDR3 nucleotide sequence: TGTGCCAGCAAATCCGGGACTACCCACACCGGGGAGCTGTTTTTT. Protein product: CASKSGTTHTGELFF.

This clone was observed a handful of times. The chain uses TRBV2 and TRBJ1-1, with 9 positions matching TRBD1. From germline, CDR1 is SNHLY and CDR2 FYNNEI. Trimming at V came to 6 bases and at J to 1 base, leaving 3 bases not matched to a gene. The CDR3 is 14 residues long. DNA for the CDR3: TGTGCCAGCAGGGCACAGGGGGCGAACACTGAAGCTTTCTTT. Translated: CASRAQGANTEAFF.

This sequence joins TRBV7-9 and TRBJ2-2; D possibly corresponds to TRBD2 (6 bases). Germline V gives CDR1 SEHNR, CDR2 FQNEAQ (reference sequence). The CDR3 has 16 amino acids. V was clipped by 5 bases and J by 4 bases, with 17 bases between them. In DNA, the CDR3 is TGTGCCAGCAGCCCGCGGGGTCCGGGAACCACCGGGGAGCTGTTTTTT. Translation: CASSPRGPGTTGELFF.